Sequencing of this T cell receptor (beta chain) was carried out in a study of shared clonotypes between healthy human individuals. Study-level background: A donor's plate count was three for CD4 naive and three for CD4 memory; CD8 naive had two and CD8 memory one. Study outcomes and limitations: Estimated clonotype richness was generally higher in naive than memory subsets. Against clonotypes common to all four donors, non-shared ones had lower generation probabilities.

Genomic DNA per cell subset filled all wells of several immunoSEQ plates. The data were produced by immunoSEQ multiplex PCR, yet TCRdb's version contains in-frame clones alone and is incomplete. Here the sample spans 600,000 or so clones, roughly 98% being singletons. As concerns this clone: The antigen remains undetermined. Other DNA variants within this sample encode the same CDR3.

The naive CD8 fraction comprised CD45RO-negative cells positively selected for CCR7 and excluded terminally differentiated effector memory CD45RA+ cells. Sequencing was done on a sample of naive CD8+ T cells sorted from blood. The TCR originated in a man aged 25 to 40 in good health.

The CDR3 DNA sequence: TGTGCCAGCAGCGTAGGGACCTTGAACACTGAAGCTTTCTTT. This encodes CASSVGTLNTEAFF. This chain links TRBV9 with TRBJ1-1, with no clear D. Germline CDR1 reads SGDLS; CDR2 reads YYNGEE. Trimming removed 0 bases from V and 0 bases from J, with 6 bases in between. The CDR3 extends over 14 amino acids.